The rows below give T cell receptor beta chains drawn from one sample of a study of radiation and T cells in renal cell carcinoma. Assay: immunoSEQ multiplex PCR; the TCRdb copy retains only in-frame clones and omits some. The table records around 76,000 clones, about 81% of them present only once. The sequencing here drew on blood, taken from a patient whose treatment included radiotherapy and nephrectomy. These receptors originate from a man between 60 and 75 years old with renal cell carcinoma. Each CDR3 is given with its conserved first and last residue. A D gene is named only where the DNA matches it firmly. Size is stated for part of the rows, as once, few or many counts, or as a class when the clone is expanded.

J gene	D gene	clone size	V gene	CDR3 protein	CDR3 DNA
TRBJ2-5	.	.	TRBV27	CASRGRASLETQYF	TGTGCCAGCAGGGGCCGGGCTTCTTTAGAGACCCAGTACTTC
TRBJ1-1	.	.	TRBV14	CASSFGLNTEAFF	TGTGCCAGCAGCTTTGGGCTGAACACTGAAGCTTTCTTT
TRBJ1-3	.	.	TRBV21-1	CASSKTGLTVFGNTIYF	TGTGCCAGCAGCAAAACGGGCCTTACGGTATTTGGAAACACCATATATTTT
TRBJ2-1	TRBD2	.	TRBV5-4	CASSLRPGLAGGGSYNEQFF	TGTGCCAGCAGCTTGCGACCGGGACTAGCGGGAGGGGGATCCTACAATGAGCAGTTCTTC
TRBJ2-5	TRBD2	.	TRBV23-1	CASSQPRHLSEREYQETQYF	TGCGCCAGCAGTCAACCACGGCACCTATCTGAGCGGGAGTACCAAGAGACCCAGTACTTC
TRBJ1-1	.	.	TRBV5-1	CASSPPGTTNTEAFF	TGCGCCAGCAGCCCCCCCGGGACAACGAACACTGAAGCTTTCTTT
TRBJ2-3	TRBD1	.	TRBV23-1	CARRETGDADTQYF	TGCGCCCGAAGGGAGACAGGGGATGCAGATACGCAGTATTTT
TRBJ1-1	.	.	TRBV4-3	CASSQDLGRAHTEAFF	TGCGCCAGCAGCCAAGATCTGGGCAGGGCGCACACTGAAGCTTTCTTT
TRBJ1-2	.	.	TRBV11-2	CASSLDQVAGDGYTF	TGTGCCAGCAGCTTAGATCAGGTGGCAGGCGATGGCTACACCTTC
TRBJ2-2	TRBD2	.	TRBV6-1	CASSALAVNTGELFF	TGTGCCAGCAGTGCACTAGCGGTTAACACCGGGGAGCTGTTTTTT
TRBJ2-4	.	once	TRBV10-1	CASSDMNIQYF	TGCGCCAGCAGTGATATGAACATTCAGTACTTC
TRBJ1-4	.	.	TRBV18	CASSPLAQTNEKLFF	TGTGCCAGCTCACCACTGGCGCAGACTAATGAAAAACTGTTTTTT
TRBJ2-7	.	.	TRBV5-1	CASSAAGYEQYF	TGCGCCAGCAGCGCCGCGGGCTACGAGCAGTACTTC
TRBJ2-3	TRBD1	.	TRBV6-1	CASSVTRGQRDTQYF	TGTGCCAGCAGTGTGACCAGGGGGCAGAGAGATACGCAGTATTTT
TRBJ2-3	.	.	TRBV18	CASSPTQATDTQYF	TGTGCCAGCTCACCGACGCAGGCGACAGATACGCAGTATTTT
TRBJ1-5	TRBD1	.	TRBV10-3	CAISPDRGNQPQHF	TGTGCCATCAGTCCGGACAGGGGAAATCAGCCCCAGCATTTT
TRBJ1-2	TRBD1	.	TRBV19	CASSPEGQGKSGYTF	TGTGCCAGTAGTCCCGAGGGACAGGGAAAATCTGGCTACACCTTC
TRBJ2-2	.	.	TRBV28	CASSGVGAGELFF	TGTGCCAGCAGTGGCGTAGGCGCCGGGGAGCTGTTTTTT
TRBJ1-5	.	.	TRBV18	CASSPQTRGGSNQPQHF	TGTGCCAGCTCTCCGCAAACCAGGGGTGGGAGCAATCAGCCCCAGCATTTT
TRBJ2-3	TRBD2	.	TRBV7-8	CASSPLAGGESTDTQYF	TGTGCCAGCAGCCCTTTAGCGGGAGGCGAGAGCACAGATACGCAGTATTTT
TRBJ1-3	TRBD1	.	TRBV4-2	CASSQPGQWDPSGNTIYF	TGTGCCAGCAGCCAACCGGGACAGTGGGACCCCTCTGGAAACACCATATATTTT
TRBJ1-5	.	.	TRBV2	CATRSLGGNQPQHF	TGTGCCACACGCTCCCTCGGGGGGAATCAGCCCCAGCATTTT
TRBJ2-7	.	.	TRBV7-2	CASSPMGGYYEQYF	TGTGCCAGCAGCCCCATGGGAGGATACTACGAGCAGTACTTC
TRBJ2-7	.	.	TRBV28	CASSLWREQYF	TGTGCCAGCAGTTTATGGCGCGAGCAGTACTTC
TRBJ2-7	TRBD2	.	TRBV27	CASSRLAGSYEQYF	TGTGCCAGCAGTCGGCTAGCGGGTTCCTACGAGCAGTACTTC
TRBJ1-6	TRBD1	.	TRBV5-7	CASRAGTGDSPLHF	TGTGCCAGCAGGGCCGGGACAGGGGATTCACCCCTCCACTTT
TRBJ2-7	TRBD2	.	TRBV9	CASSVGASGSYEQYF	TGTGCCAGCAGCGTAGGGGCTAGCGGGTCCTACGAGCAGTACTTC
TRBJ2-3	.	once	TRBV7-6	CASSLHSGRTDTQYF	TGTGCCAGCAGCTTACATAGCGGTCGCACAGATACGCAGTATTTT
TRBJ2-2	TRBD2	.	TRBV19	CASKLAGGPTGELFF	TGTGCCAGTAAACTAGCGGGAGGGCCCACCGGGGAGCTGTTTTTT